This T cell receptor (beta chain) was sequenced for a study of cytomegalovirus exposure and HLA in healthy donors. At the level of the study: The study's early data release held tens of millions of unique TCRs from HLA-typed donors. Whole-study findings and limits: Reports indicate that TCR beta sequences accurately predicted the HLA-A and HLA-B alleles of most subjects.

While unrecorded immune exposures were likely, the donors were nominally healthy when sampled. This CDR3 contains 15 residues. Trimming took 5 bases from V and 4 from J; bases not matched to a gene: 3. CDR1 SNHLY and CDR2 FYNNEI come from the germline V gene. The PCR contained 60 Vbeta and 13 Jbeta primers. The repertoire was sequenced with immunoSEQ multiplex PCR; TCRdb's copy has only in-frame clones and lacks some. This repertoire comprises some 130,000 clones; its ten largest clones make up 1.5% to 2%. For this clone: What it recognizes is unknown.

The material sequenced was PBMCs. The TCR comes from a man aged 18 to 30 in good health and CMV-seronegative. The rearrangement joins TRBV2 to TRBJ2-1; TRBD2 matches at 12 bases. The CDR3 DNA reads as TGTGCCAGCAGTCCCGGACTAGCGGGGTACAATGAGCAGTTCTTC. Its translation: CASSPGLAGYNEQFF.